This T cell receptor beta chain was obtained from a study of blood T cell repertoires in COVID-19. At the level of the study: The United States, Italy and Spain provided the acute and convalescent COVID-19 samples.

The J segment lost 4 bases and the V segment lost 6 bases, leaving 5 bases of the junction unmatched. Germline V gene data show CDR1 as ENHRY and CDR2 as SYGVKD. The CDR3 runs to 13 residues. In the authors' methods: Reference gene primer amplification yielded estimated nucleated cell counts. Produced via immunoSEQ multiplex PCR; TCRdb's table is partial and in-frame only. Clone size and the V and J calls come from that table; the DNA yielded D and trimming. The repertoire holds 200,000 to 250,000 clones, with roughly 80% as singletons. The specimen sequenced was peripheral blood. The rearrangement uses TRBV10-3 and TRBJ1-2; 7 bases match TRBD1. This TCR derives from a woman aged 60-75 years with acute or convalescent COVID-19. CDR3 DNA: TGTGCCATCAGAAGACAGGGCGGCTATGGCTACACCTTC. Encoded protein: CAIRRQGGYGYTF.